Listed here is a single TCR beta chain. This clonotype has ten or more counts. It lacks a known antigen. The record has no base qualities; no much larger clone is one base away. Relative to germline, V is 5 bases shorter and J is 2 bases shorter, with 19 bases between their ends. The germline V gene supplies CDR1 SGHTA and CDR2 FQGNSA. The CDR3 contains 16 residues, cysteine and phenylalanine counted. The sequence is cut down to CDR3 DNA, 48 bases in frame from base 1. This specimen belongs to a study of T cell repertoires in cytomegalovirus infection (dated by TCRdb to between 2018 and 2020). As for the study more broadly: Recently identified HLA-C-restricted CMV epitopes, whose presentation resists viral immunomodulation, were targeted by peptide stimulations together with well-studied HLA-B-restricted epitopes. The HLA type of each donor mattered for the analysis, because public TCR beta signatures pointed to carriage of CMV infection along with the matching HLA type.

This specimen's treatment or condition label, interpreted: in vitro stimulation with specific CMV peptide epitopes to enrich CMV-specific T cells. The instrument given in TCRdb is Illumina HiSeq 1500. TCRdb reworked the public reads: Q25 trimming with fastp, MiXCR clone assembly, productive beta chains retained. One record per CDR3 amino acid sequence lists the most common genes and DNA. The sample includes approximately 340,000 distinct CDR3 sequences, with about 29% observed a single time. The ten largest clones capture about 19% of the sample. Broader findings and caveats from the paper: The ex vivo response was dominated by HLA-C-restricted CMV-specific TCR beta clonotypes, and the single most frequent clonotype in two of eight donors was supplied by these HLA-C-restricted clonotypes. In both this cohort and an independent cohort of 300 to 450 donors, the cumulative frequency of public TCR beta family members distinguished carriers of CMV infection plus the relevant HLA type.

The receptor's source is a human donor in good health (CMV status not recorded). Some clones in this sample may be carry-over from other donors' samples. The rearrangement joined TRBV7-2 to TRBJ2-7; 6 matching bases give a weak D call of TRBD1. The sample consisted of cultured PBMCs, taken from culture after CMV antigen stimulation. The CDR3 corresponds to CASSPPTGNSAYEQYF. The DNA sequence reads TGTGCCAGCAGCCCGCCTACAGGGAATTCCGCCTACGAGCAGTACTTC.